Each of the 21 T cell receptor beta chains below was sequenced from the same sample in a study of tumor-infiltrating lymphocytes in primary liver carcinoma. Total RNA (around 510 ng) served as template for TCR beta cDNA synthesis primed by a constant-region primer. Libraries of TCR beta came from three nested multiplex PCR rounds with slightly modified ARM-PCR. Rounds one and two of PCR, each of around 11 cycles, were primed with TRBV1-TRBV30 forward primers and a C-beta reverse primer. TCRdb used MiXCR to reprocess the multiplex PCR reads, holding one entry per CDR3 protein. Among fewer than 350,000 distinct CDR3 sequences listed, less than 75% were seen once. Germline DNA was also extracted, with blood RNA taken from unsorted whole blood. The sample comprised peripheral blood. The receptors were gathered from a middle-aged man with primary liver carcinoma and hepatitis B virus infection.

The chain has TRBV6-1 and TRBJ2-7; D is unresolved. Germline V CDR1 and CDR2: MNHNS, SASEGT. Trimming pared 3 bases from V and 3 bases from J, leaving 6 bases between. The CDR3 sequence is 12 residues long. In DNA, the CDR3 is TGTGCCAGCAGTGAGGCAGTCTACGAGCAGTACTTC. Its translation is CASSEAVYEQYF.

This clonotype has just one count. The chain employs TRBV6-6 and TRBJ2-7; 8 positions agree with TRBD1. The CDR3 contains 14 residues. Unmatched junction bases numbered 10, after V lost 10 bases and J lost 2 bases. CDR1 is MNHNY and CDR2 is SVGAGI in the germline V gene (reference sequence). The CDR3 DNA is TGTGCCAACAGGGGGAGCGGCTACGCCTACGAGCAGTACTTC. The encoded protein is CANRGSGYAYEQYF.

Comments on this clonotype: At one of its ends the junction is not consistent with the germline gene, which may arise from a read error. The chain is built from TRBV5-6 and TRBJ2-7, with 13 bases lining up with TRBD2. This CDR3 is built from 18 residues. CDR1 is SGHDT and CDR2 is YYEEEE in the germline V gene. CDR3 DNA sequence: TGTGCCAGCAGCTTTGGACTAGCGGGAGTCACCAGCTCCTACGGGCAGTACTTC. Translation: CASSFGLAGVTSSYGQYF. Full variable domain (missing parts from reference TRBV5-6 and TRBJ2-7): DAGVTQSPTHLIKTRGQQVTLRCSPKSGHDTVSWYQQALGQGPQFIFQYYEEEERQRGNFPDRFSGHQFPNYSSELNVNALLLGDSALYLCASSFGLAGVTSSYGQYFGPGTRLTVT.

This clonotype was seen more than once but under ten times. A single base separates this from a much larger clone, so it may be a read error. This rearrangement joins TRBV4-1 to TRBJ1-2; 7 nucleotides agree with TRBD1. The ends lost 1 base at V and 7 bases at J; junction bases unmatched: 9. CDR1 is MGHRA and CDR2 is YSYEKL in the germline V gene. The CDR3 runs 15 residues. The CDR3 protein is CASSQVVGGDFGYTF. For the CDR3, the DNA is TGCGCCAGCAGCCAAGTTGTAGGGGGCGACTTTGGCTACACCTTC.

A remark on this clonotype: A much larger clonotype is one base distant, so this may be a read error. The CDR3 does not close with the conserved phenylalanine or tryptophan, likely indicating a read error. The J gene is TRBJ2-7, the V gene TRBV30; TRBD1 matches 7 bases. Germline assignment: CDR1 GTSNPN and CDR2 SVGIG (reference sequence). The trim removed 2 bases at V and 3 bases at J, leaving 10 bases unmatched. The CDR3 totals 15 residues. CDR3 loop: CAWSRDRASLYEQYL. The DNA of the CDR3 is TGTGCCTGGAGTCGAGACAGGGCAAGCCTCTACGAGCAGTACCTC.

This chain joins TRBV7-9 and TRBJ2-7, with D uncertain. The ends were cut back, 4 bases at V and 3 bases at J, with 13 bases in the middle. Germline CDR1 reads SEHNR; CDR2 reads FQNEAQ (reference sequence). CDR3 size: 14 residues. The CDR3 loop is CASSYTRGSYEQYF. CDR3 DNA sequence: TGTGCCAGCAGCTATACGCGTGGCAGCTACGAGCAGTACTTC.

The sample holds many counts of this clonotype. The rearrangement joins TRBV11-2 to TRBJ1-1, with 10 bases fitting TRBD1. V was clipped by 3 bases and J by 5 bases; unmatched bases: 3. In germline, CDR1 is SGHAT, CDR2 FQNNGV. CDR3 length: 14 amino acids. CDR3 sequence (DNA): TGTGCCAGCAGCTTGACAGGGGGCGAAACTGAAGCTTTCTTT. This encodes CASSLTGGETEAFF.

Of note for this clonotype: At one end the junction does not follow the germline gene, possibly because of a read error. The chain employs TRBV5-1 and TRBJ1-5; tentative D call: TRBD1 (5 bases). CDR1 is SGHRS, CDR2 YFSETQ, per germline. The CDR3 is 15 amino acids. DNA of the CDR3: TGCGCCAACAGCTTGGAACCAGGGAACAATCAGCCCCAGCATTTT. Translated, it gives CANSLEPGNNQPQHF.

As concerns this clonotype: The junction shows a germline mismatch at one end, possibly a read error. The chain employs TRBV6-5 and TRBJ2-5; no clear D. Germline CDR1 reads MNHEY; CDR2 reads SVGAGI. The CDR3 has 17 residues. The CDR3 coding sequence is TGTGGCAGCAGTTACTCGAGTAATGGTGGGTCCCAAGAGACCCAGTACTTC. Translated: CGSSYSSNGGSQETQYF.

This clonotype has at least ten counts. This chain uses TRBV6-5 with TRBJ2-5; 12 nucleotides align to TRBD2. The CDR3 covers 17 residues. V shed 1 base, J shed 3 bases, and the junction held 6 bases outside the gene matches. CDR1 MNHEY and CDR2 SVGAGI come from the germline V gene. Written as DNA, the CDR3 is TGTGCCAGCAGTTACTGGGGGACTAGCGGGCGAGAAGAGACCCAGTACTTC. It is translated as CASSYWGTSGREETQYF.

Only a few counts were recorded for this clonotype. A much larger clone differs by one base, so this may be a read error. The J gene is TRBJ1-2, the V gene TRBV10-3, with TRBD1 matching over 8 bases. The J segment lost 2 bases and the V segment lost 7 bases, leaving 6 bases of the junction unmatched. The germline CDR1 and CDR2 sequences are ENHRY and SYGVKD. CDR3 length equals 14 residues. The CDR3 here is CAITRDRKNYGYTF. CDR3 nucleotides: TGTGCCATCACCAGGGACAGGAAAAACTATGGCTACACCTTC.

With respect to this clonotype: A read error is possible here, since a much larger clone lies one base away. The CDR3 sequence is CASSQEWGSGPQHF. CDR3 coding DNA: TGTGCCAGCAGCCAAGAGTGGGGTTCAGGGCCCCAGCATTTT. The J gene is TRBJ1-5, the V gene TRBV4-2, with D unclear. The CDR3 runs to 14 residues. CDR1 and CDR2 (germline): LGHNA, YNFKEQ. V gave up 0 bases and J gave up 9 bases, with 12 bases separating them.

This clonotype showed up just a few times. CDR3 region: CASSLEGQGASAGGYTF. CDR3 nucleotides: TGCGCCAGCAGCTTGGAAGGACAGGGGGCGTCTGCGGGTGGCTACACCTTC. V is TRBV5-1 and J is TRBJ1-2; TRBD1 aligns across 11 bases. The CDR3 covers 17 residues. The V gene's germline CDR1 is SGHRS and CDR2 YFSETQ. With V trimmed by 0 bases and J by 7 bases, 11 bases remained unmatched.

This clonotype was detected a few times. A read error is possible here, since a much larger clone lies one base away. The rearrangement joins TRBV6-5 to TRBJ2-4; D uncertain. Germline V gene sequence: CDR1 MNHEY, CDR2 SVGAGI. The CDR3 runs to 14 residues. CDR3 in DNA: TGTGCCAGCAGCAGATGGTCAGAACTAAACATTCAGAACTTC. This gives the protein CASSRWSELNIQNF.

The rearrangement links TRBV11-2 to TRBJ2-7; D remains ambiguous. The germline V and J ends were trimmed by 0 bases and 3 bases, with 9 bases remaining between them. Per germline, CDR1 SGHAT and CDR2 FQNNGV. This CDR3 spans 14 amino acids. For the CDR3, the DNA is TGTGCCAGCAGCTTAGAGGCAAGGAGCTACGAGCAGTACTTC. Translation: CASSLEARSYEQYF.

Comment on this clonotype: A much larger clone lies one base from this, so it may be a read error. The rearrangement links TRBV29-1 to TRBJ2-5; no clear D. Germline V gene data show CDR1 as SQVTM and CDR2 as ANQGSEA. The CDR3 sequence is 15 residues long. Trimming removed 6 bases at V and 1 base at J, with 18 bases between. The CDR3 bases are TGCAGCGTCACCCTCTTTTCCGCGATCCAAGAGACCCAGTACTTC. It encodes CSVTLFSAIQETQYF.

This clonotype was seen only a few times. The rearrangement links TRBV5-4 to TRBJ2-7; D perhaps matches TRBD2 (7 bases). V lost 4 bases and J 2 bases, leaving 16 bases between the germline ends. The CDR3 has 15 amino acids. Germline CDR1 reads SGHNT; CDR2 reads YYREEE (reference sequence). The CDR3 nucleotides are TGTGCCAGCAGCCCCTCGGGGGGCGATACCTACGAGCAGTACTTC. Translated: CASSPSGGDTYEQYF.

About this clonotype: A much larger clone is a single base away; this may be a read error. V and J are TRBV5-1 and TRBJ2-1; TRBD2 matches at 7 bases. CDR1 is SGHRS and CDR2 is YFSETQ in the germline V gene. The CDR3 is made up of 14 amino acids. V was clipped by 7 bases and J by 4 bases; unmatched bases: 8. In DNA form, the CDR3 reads TGCGCCAGCGGCTCGGCCGGGAGGTACAATGAGCAGTTCTTC. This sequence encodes CASGSAGRYNEQFF.

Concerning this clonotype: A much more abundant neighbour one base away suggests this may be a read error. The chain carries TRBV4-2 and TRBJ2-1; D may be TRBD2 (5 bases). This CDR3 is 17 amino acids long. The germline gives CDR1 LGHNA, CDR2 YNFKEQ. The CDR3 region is CANSQDAAGTYSNEQFF. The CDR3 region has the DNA TGTGCCAACAGCCAAGACGCCGCGGGCACGTATAGTAATGAGCAGTTCTTC.

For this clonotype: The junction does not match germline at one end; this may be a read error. DNA for the CDR3: TGTACCAGCAGCTTAGGACAGGGGACGTCAGATACGCAGTATTTT. Translation gives CTSSLGQGTSDTQYF. The rearrangement uses TRBV5-4 and TRBJ2-3, with 9 bases that match TRBD1. This CDR3 is 15 amino acids long. Germline V gene sequence: CDR1 SGHNT, CDR2 YYREEE (reference sequence).

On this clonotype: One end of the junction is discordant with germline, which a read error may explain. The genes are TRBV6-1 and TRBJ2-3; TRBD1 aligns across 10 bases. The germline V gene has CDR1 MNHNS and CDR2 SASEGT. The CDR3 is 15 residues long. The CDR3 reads CASRAWDRGSDTHYF. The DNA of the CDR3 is TGTGCCAGCAGGGCATGGGACAGGGGATCCGATACGCATTATTTT.